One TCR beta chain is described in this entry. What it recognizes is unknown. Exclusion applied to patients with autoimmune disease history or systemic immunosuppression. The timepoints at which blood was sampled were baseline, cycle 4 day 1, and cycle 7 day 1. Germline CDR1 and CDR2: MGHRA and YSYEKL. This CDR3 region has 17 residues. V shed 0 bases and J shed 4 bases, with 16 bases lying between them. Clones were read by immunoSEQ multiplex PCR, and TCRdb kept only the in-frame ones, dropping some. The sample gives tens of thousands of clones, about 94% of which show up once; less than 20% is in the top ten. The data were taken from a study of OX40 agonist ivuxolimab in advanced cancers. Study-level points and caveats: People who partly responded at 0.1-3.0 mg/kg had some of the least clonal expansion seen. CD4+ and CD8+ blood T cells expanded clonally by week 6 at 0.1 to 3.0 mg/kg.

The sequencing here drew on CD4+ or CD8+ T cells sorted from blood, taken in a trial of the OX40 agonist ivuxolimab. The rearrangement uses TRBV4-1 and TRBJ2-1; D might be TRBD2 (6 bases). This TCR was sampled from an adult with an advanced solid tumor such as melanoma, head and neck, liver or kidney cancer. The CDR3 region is CASSQDSSGLEYNEQFF. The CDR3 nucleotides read TGCGCCAGCAGCCAAGATTCTTCGGGACTGGAATACAATGAGCAGTTCTTC.